The 15 T cell receptor beta chains listed next were all sequenced from one sample in a study of CD8+CD57+ T cells in acquired aplastic anemia. Genomic DNA served as template for TCR beta VDJ and CDR3 profiling. TCRdb re-derived calls from the reads in MiXCR, one entry per CDR3 protein. The data contain 260,000 or so distinct CDR3 sequences, around half of them seen just once; the ten biggest clones take up 6.5% to 10%. By flow cytometry, patients selected for sequencing had shown an expansion of CD8+CD57+ cells. Sample: sorted CD4+, CD8+, or CD8+CD57+ T cells (not recorded which) from PBMCs. The receptors were gathered from a human donor with aplastic anemia.

This clonotype has only a few counts. CDR3 loop: CASSPSRGTFYEQYF. The CDR3 nucleotides read TGTGCCAGCAGCCCCTCTAGGGGAACCTTCTACGAGCAGTACTTC. The chain couples TRBV7-2 to TRBJ2-7; TRBD1 might be the D (5 bases). Germline V gene lookup returns CDR1 SGHTA and CDR2 FQGNSA. Trimming took off 5 bases at V and 3 bases at J, with 17 bases between the two ends. The CDR3 is 15 residues long.

This rearrangement joins TRBV19 to TRBJ1-2; D is ambiguous. This CDR3 region has 14 residues. The germline V gene has CDR1 LNHDA and CDR2 SQIVND (reference sequence). Deletions cut 3 bases from V and 0 bases from J, with 8 bases between. DNA of the CDR3: TGTGCCAGTAGTATTGTTCCTACTAACTATGGCTACACCTTC. The encoded protein is CASSIVPTNYGYTF. The whole variable domain, filled in from reference TRBV19 and TRBJ1-2, reads DGGITQSPKYLFRKEGQNVTLSCEQNLNHDAMYWYRQDPGQGLRLIYYSQIVNDFQKGDIAEGYSVSREKKESFPLTVTSAQKNPTAFYLCASSIVPTNYGYTFGSGTRLTVV.

This clonotype was counted ten times or more. The junction shows a germline mismatch at one end, possibly a read error. The J gene is TRBJ2-5, the V gene TRBV7-7, with 8 bases lining up with TRBD2. The CDR3 is 14 residues long. Germline loops: CDR1 SSHAT, CDR2 FNYEAQ (reference sequence). The CDR3 spells CASSVGTSQETQYF. CDR3 bases: TGTGCTAGCAGCGTAGGGACTAGCCAAGAGACCCAGTACTTC. Supplemented by reference TRBV7-7 and TRBJ2-5, the full variable domain reads GAGVSQSPRYKVTKRGQDVTLRCDPISSHATLYWYQQALGQGPEFLTYFNYEAQPDKSGLPSDRFSAERPEGSISTLTIQRTEQRDSAMYRCASSVGTSQETQYFGPGTRLLVL.

This clonotype was picked up a small number of times. No conserved phenylalanine or tryptophan is present at the end of the CDR3, so a read error is the likely explanation. The rearrangement links TRBV5-1 to TRBJ2-7, with D hard to call. The CDR3 has 13 residues. Germline CDR1 is SGHRS and CDR2 is YFSETQ. CDR3 bases: TGCGCCAGCAGCTTTCCCTACCCCTATGAGCAGTACCTC. It is translated as CASSFPYPYEQYL.

This rearrangement joins TRBV5-5 to TRBJ1-5, with D perhaps matching TRBD1 (5 bases). Trimming removed 2 bases from V and 1 base from J, with 13 bases in between. CDR1 is SGHKS, CDR2 YYEKEE, per germline (reference sequence). This CDR3 spans 16 amino acids. CDR3 DNA: TGTGCCAGCAGCTTAGGTCGACAGACAAGCAATCAGCCCCAGCATTTT. Its protein is CASSLGRQTSNQPQHF.

Comments on this clonotype: At one end, the junction sequence differs from germline, possibly due to a read error. This rearrangement joins TRBV2 to TRBJ2-7, with D unclear. Germline values: CDR1 SNHLY, CDR2 FYNNEI. The CDR3 extends over 12 amino acids. The CDR3 region is CASSESGHEQYF. CDR3 DNA sequence: TGCGCCAGCAGTGAGTCAGGCCACGAGCAGTACTTC.

V gene TRBV20-1 combines with J gene TRBJ1-4; D call uncertain. The germline V and J ends were trimmed by 0 bases and 8 bases, with 10 bases remaining between them. The germline CDR1 and CDR2 sequences are DFQATT and SNEGSKA (reference sequence). The CDR3 extends over 13 amino acids. The CDR3 is CSARDGEGEKLFF. The CDR3 DNA sequence: TGCAGTGCTAGAGACGGGGAGGGCGAAAAACTGTTTTTT.

The chain has TRBV10-3 and TRBJ2-5; D may correspond to TRBD1 or TRBD2 (5 bases each). The CDR3 loop spans 12 amino acids. The germline V gene has CDR1 ENHRY and CDR2 SYGVKD. Trimming cost V 6 bases and J 5 bases, with 10 bases left between them. The CDR3 DNA is TGTGCCATCAGGGGGGAGTCCGAGACCCAGTACTTC. Protein: CAIRGESETQYF.

This clonotype was observed at least ten times. J is TRBJ2-1 and V is TRBV20-1, with D perhaps matching TRBD2 (6 bases). V dropped 6 bases and J dropped 4 bases, with 16 bases sitting between them. CDR3 size: 14 residues. CDR1 and CDR2 (germline): DFQATT, SNEGSKA (reference sequence). CDR3 in amino acids: CSADGEAGYNEQFF. CDR3 DNA sequence: TGCAGTGCGGACGGAGAGGCGGGATACAATGAGCAGTTCTTC.

V and J are TRBV7-9 and TRBJ2-1; 11 bases align to TRBD2. V trimming: 5 bases; J trimming: 8 bases; junction bases outside the gene matches: 5. CDR3 length: 14 amino acids. CDR1 and CDR2 from the germline V gene are SEHNR and FQNEAQ (reference sequence). The chain's CDR3 is CASSLTSGSDEQFF. DNA of the CDR3: TGTGCCAGCAGCCTTACTAGCGGGAGCGATGAGCAGTTCTTC.

This clonotype was detected only a few times. This chain links TRBV7-3 with TRBJ2-5, with 12 nucleotides matching TRBD2. V shed 6 bases, J shed 13 bases, and the junction held 15 bases outside the gene matches. Germline V gene sequence: CDR1 SGHTA, CDR2 FQGTGA. CDR3 length: 15 amino acids. Written as DNA, the CDR3 is TGTGCCAGCAGTGCTACGACTAGCGGGGGCTCAAACGGGTACTTC. It yields the protein CASSATTSGGSNGYF.

The sample holds many counts of this clonotype. The CDR3 DNA is TGTGCCACCAGCAGAGTACAGGGAGCCTACGAGCAGTACTTC. Residues: CATSRVQGAYEQYF. The J gene is TRBJ2-7, the V gene TRBV15; tentatively, D is TRBD1 (6 bases). Germline V CDR1 and CDR2: LNHNV, YYDKDF (reference sequence). The CDR3 runs 14 residues. V lost 1 base and J lost 2, with 9 bases in between. Full variable domain (missing parts from reference TRBV15 and TRBJ2-7): DAMVIQNPRYQVTQFGKPVTLSCSQTLNHNVMYWYQQKSSQAPKLLFHYYDKDFNNEADTPDNFQSRRPNTSFCFLDIRSPGLGDTAMYLCATSRVQGAYEQYFGPGTRLTVT.

The CDR3 region has the DNA TGCGCCAGCAGTGAGTTCGGGGAGGCGATCTACGAGCAGTTCTTC. It specifies CASSEFGEAIYEQFF. The J gene is TRBJ2-1, the V gene TRBV10-1; TRBD2 might be the D (6 bases). V lost 1 base and J lost 10, with 17 bases in between. The CDR3 spans 15 residues. CDR1 is WNHNN, CDR2 SYGVQD, per germline (reference sequence).

The chain employs TRBV20-1 and TRBJ2-7; 7 bases line up with TRBD2. This CDR3 contains 11 residues. Trimming cost V 3 bases and J 6 bases; bases outside gene matches: 2. CDR1 and CDR2 (germline): DFQATT, SNEGSKA (reference sequence). The DNA of the CDR3 is TGCAGTGCTAGTACGGGGGGCGAGCAGTACTTC. It translates to CSASTGGEQYF.

The rearrangement links TRBV7-8 to TRBJ2-7, with TRBD1 identical over 7 bases. Germline V gene lookup returns CDR1 SGHVS and CDR2 FQNEAQ. This CDR3 contains 14 residues. J was trimmed by 5 bases and V by 1 base; bases with no gene match: 5. The CDR3 here is CASSLDRDRDEQYF. Here the CDR3 DNA reads TGTGCCAGCAGCTTAGACAGGGACAGAGACGAGCAGTACTTC.